This T cell receptor beta chain derives from a study of cytomegalovirus exposure and HLA in healthy donors. Vbeta (60) and Jbeta (13) primers were used in the PCR. The data were produced by immunoSEQ multiplex PCR, yet TCRdb's version contains in-frame clones alone and is incomplete. Among approximately 130,000 clones listed, 75% to 85% were seen once. Points on this clone: Its specificity is not known.

Study findings and constraints: Specificity of a few CMV-associated chains for CMV antigens was verified in vitro. A later analysis reportedly identified an Asian-associated ancestry cluster as carrying fewer N-insertions than the roughly 670-donor mean. Later work found most CMV-associated TCR beta chains apparently HLA-restricted. The study flagged roughly 160 TCR beta chains as cytomegalovirus-associated.

The CDR3 sequence is 13 residues long. Trimming left V 7 bases short and J 5 bases short, with 12 bases between. CDR1 and CDR2 (germline): MNHNS, SASEGT. This clonotype originated in a female donor in good health and CMV-seropositive. The chain combines TRBV6-1 with TRBJ1-5; weak D call: TRBD1 (6 bases). Sequencing was performed on PBMCs. The CDR3 region has the DNA TGTGCCAGCATTTCAGGGGCCTATCAGCCCCAGCATTTT. This gives the protein CASISGAYQPQHF.